Included here is one T cell receptor (beta chain) sequence, with context. Its specificity is unknown. This entry is derived from a study of cytomegalovirus exposure and HLA in healthy donors. Study-wide findings and caveats: TRBV6-2, TRBV6-3 and other indistinguishable V segments were excluded. Among TCR beta chains, those listed as cytomegalovirus-associated numbered around 160. Within an earlier analysis, most TCR beta V segments proved productive either about 90% or about 30% of the time.

In the PCR, 60 Vbeta and 13 Jbeta primers were used. This table comes from immunoSEQ multiplex PCR, and its TCRdb copy is limited to in-frame clones, with some not included. The sample yields under 250,000 clones, approximately 84% seen once. The CDR3 consists of 18 residues. Trimming removed 5 bases from V and 2 bases from J, with 21 bases in between. From germline, CDR1 is SGHVS and CDR2 FNYEAQ. This receptor was obtained from a girl aged 2 to 10 in good health and CMV-seronegative. The V call is TRBV7-6, the J call TRBJ1-4; D possibly corresponds to TRBD1 (5 bases). Sequencing was done on a sample of PBMCs. DNA of the CDR3: TGTGCCAGCAGCCAATTAGCGGAAGGGGTACGGACTAATGAAAAACTGTTTTTT. It translates to CASSQLAEGVRTNEKLFF.